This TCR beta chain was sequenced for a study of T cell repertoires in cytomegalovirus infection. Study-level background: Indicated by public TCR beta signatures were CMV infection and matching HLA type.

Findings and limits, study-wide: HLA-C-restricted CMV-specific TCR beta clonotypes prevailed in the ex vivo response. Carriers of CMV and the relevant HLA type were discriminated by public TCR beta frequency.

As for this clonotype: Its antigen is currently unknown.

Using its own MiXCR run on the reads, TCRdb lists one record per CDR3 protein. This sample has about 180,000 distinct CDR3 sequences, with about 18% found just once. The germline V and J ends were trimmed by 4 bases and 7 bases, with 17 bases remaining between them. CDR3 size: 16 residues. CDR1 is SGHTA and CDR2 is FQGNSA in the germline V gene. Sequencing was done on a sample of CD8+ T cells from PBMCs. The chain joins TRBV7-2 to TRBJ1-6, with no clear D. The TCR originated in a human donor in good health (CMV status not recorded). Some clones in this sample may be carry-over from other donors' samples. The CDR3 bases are TGTGCCAGCAGCTCGAATAGCTTCAACCCAAATTCACCCCTCCACTTT. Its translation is CASSSNSFNPNSPLHF.